This entry features one T cell receptor beta chain sequence. Its antigen is not known. They built TCR cDNA with 5'RACE template switching, a step that put in a universal primer site and UMIs. TCRdb re-called the 5' RACE reads with MiXCR, one entry per CDR3 protein. This table has roughly 170,000 distinct CDR3 sequences, roughly a tenth appearing once. Trimming left V 5 bases short and J 4 bases short, with 17 bases between. The CDR3 is 16 residues long. CDR1 and CDR2 from the germline V gene are MNHEY and SMNVEV (reference sequence). This sample was taken from a study of T cells after yellow fever vaccination. General study results and limits: The CD4 and CD8 compartments had a small share of their clonotypes in common.

The genes are TRBV27 and TRBJ2-2; possible D gene TRBD1, 5 bases. The sequence came from a man between 18 and 29 years old who received the YFV17D yellow fever vaccine. This specimen was CD8+ T cells sorted from PBMCs, taken 45 days after the yellow fever booster vaccination. CDR3 region: CASSQTRGAGTGELFF. CDR3 sequence (DNA): TGTGCCAGCAGTCAGACAAGGGGCGCCGGCACCGGGGAGCTGTTTTTT.